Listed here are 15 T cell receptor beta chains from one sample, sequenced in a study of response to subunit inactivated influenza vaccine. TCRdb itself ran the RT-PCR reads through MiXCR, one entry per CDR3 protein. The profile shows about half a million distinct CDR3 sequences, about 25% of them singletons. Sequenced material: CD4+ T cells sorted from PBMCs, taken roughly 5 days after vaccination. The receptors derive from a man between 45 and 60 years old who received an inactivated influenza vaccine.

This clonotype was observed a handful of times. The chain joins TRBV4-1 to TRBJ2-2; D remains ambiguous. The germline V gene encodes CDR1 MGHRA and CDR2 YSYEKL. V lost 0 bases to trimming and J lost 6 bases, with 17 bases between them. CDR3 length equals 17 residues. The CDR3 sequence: CASSQDTPFSVSGELFF. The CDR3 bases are TGCGCCAGCAGCCAAGACACTCCCTTCTCGGTGTCCGGGGAGCTGTTTTTT.

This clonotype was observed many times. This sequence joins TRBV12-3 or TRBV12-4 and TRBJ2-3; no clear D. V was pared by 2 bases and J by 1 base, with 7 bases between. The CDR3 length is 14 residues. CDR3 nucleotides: TGTGCCAGCAGTTTATCCTTACGCACAGATACGCAGTATTTT. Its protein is CASSLSLRTDTQYF.

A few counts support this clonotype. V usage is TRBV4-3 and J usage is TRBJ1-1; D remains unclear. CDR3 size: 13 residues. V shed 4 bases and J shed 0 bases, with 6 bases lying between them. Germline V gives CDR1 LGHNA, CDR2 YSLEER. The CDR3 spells CASSPDLNTEAFF. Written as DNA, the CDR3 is TGCGCCAGCAGCCCGGATCTGAACACTGAAGCTTTCTTT.

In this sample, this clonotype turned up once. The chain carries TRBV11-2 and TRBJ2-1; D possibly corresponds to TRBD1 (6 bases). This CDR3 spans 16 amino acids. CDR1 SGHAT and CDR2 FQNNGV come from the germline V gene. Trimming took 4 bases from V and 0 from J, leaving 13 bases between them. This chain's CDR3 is CASSSDRRRSYNEQFF. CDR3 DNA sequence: TGTGCCAGCAGCTCGGACAGAAGGCGCTCCTACAATGAGCAGTTCTTC.

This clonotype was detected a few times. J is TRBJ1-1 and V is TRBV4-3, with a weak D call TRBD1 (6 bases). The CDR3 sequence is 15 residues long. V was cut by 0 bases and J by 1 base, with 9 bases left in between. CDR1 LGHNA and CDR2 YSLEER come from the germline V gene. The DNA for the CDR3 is TGCGCCAGCAGCCAAGATCCCAGGGGGAACACTGAAGCTTTCTTT. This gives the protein CASSQDPRGNTEAFF.

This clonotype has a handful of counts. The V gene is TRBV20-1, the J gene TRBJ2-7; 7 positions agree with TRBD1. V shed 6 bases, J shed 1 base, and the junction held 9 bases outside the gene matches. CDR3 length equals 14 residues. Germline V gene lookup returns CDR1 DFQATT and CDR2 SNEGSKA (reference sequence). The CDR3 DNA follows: TGCAGTGCCGAAGCCGGGGACAGTTCCTACGAGCAGTACTTC. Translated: CSAEAGDSSYEQYF.

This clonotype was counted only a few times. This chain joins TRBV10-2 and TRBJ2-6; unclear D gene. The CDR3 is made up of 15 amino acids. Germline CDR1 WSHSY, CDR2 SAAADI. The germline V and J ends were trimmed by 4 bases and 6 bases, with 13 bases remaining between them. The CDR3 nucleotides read TGCGCCAGCAGTGCTAGTTTTTTCGTGGCCAACGTCCTGACTTTC. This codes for CASSASFFVANVLTF.

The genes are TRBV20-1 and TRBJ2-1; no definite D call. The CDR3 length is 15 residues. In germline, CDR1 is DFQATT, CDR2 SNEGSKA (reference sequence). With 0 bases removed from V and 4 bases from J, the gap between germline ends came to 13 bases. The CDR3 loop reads CSARDRPLVYNEQFF. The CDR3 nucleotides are TGCAGTGCTAGAGATCGACCCCTAGTTTACAATGAGCAGTTCTTC.

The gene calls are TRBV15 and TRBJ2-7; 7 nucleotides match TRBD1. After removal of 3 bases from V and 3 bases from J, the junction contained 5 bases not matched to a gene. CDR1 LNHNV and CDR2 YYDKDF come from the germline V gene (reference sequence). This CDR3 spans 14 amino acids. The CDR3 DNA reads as TGTGCCACCAGCAGGGGGACAGAATTCTACGAGCAGTACTTC. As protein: CATSRGTEFYEQYF. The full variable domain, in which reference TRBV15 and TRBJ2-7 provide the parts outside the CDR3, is DAMVIQNPRYQVTQFGKPVTLSCSQTLNHNVMYWYQQKSSQAPKLLFHYYDKDFNNEADTPDNFQSRRPNTSFCFLDIRSPGLGDTAMYLCATSRGTEFYEQYFGPGTRLTVT.

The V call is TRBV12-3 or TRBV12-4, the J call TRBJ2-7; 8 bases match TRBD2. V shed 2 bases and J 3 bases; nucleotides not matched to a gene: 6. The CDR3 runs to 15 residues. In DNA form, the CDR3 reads TGTGCCAGCAGTTTAAATGGGCTAGCGGGCTACGAGCAGTACTTC. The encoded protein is CASSLNGLAGYEQYF.

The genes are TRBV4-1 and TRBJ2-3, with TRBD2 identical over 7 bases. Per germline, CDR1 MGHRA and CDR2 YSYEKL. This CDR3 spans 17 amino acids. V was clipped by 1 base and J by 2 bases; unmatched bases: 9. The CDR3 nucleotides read TGCGCCAGCAGCCAAGTAGGGCGGGAGACACCCACAGATACGCAGTATTTT. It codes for CASSQVGRETPTDTQYF.

Here the CDR3 DNA reads TGTGCCAGCAGCCAGTCGGGACAAACCTCTAACGAGCAGTACTTC. It codes for CASSQSGQTSNEQYF. The chain links TRBV3-1 to TRBJ2-7; the D gene is possibly TRBD1 (6 bases). V was cut by 3 bases and J by 5 bases, with 17 bases left in between. Looked up from germline, CDR1 is LGHDT and CDR2 is YNNKEL (reference sequence). The CDR3 spans 15 residues.

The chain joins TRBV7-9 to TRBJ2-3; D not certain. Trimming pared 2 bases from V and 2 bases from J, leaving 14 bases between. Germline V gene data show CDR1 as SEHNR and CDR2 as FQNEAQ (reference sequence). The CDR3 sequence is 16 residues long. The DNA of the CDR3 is TGTGCCAGCAGCTTAACTGGGTCGATTTCCACAGATACGCAGTATTTT. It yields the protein CASSLTGSISTDTQYF. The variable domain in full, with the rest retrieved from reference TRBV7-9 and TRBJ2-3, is DTGVSQNPRHKITKRGQNVTFRCDPISEHNRLYWYRQTLGQGPEFLTYFQNEAQLEKSRLLSDRFSAERPKGSFSTLEIQRTEQGDSAMYLCASSLTGSISTDTQYFGPGTRLTVL.

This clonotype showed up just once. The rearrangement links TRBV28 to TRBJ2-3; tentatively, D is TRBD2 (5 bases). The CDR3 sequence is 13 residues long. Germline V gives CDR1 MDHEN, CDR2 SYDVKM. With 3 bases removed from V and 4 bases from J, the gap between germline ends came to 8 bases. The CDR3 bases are TGTGCCAGCAGTTTTAGCGTCTCAGATACGCAGTATTTT. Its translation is CASSFSVSDTQYF.

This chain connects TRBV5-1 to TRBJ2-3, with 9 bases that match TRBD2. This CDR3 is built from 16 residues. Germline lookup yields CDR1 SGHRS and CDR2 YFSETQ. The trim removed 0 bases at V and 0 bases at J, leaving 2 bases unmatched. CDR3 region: CASSLGTSDSTDTQYF. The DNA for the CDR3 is TGCGCCAGCAGCTTGGGGACTAGCGACAGCACAGATACGCAGTATTTT.